This T cell receptor (beta chain) was captured by sequencing in a study of shared clonotypes between healthy human individuals. The V gene lost 1 base and the J gene lost 3 bases, with 5 bases spanning the gap. The CDR3 spans 13 residues. The V gene's germline CDR1 is MNHNS and CDR2 SASEGT. As for this clone: Its antigen is not known.

TCRdb's copy holds only in-frame clones and misses some; the assay was immunoSEQ multiplex PCR. The sample includes about 2.4 million clones, around nine tenths seen only once; the top ten take about 0.13%. Findings and limits, study-wide: Researchers sampled blood only, noting tissue repertoires likely differ. Richness estimates generally favored naive over memory subsets. Sharing across four donors was highest in naive CD4 (roughly 5%) and lowest in memory CD8 (0.4%).

The chain combines TRBV6-1 with TRBJ2-3; D ambiguous. The receptor was isolated from a man younger than 35 in good health. The sequencing input was naive CD4+ T cells sorted from blood. Specified subset: CD45RA+ positively selected. The CDR3 region is CASSEEVTDTQYF. The CDR3 DNA reads as TGTGCCAGCAGTGAAGAGGTGACAGATACGCAGTATTTT.